The clone carrying this TCR beta chain turned up a few times. Antigen specificity is unknown. These data belong to a study of T-cell reconstitution after alpha-beta-depleted transplantation in children. Whole-study findings and limits: At around two months after transplant, the alpha-beta T cells were reportedly derived from several hundred expanded clones that came from non-depleted graft cells. Day-60 TCRbeta diversity that was high in some patients was derived from surviving recipient T cells and thymic progenitors. T-cell counts and diversity at one year post-transplant came mainly from newly produced T cells.

During its preparation, the TCRbeta library received unique molecular identifiers. TCRdb independently ran MiXCR on the PCR reads; one entry per CDR3 protein. The data hold 550,000 to 600,000 distinct CDR3 sequences, with 23% observed a single time. Sequences were derived from PBMCs, mostly from graft donor cells, sampled 360 days after TCRalphabeta/CD19-depleted stem cell transplant. The sequence was collected from a boy under two years old who had a stem cell transplant for acute myeloid leukemia, so the T cells may come from the graft donor.

The CDR3, as DNA: TGTGCCAGCAGATTGGCGGTCAGCGTCCAAGAGACCCAGTACTTC. Translated: CASRLAVSVQETQYF. This chain joins TRBV7-9 and TRBJ2-5; no clear D gene. Trimming took off 6 bases at V and 1 base at J, with 15 bases between the two ends. CDR1 and CDR2 from the germline V gene are SEHNR and FQNEAQ (reference sequence). The CDR3 consists of 15 residues.